This T cell receptor (beta chain) is from a study of HIV-infected children after antiretroviral therapy interruption. Study-level information: Weeks 0, 12, interruption end (24 or 48), and about 3 years post-study gave interruption-arm samples.

Regarding treatment: PENTA 11 planned treatment interruption arm or continuous ART arm. Naive CD4+ CD45RA+ CD45RO- T cells were sorted from thawed PBMCs. A 3' RACE protocol on RNA, with unique molecular identifiers, produced the TCR library. TCRdb re-analysed the 3' RACE reads in MiXCR, keeping a single row per CDR3 protein. This sample has around 40,000 distinct CDR3 sequences, with less than 8.5% found just once. The germline gives CDR1 DFQATT, CDR2 SNEGSKA (reference sequence). The CDR3 contains 14 residues. With 6 bases removed from V and 4 bases from J, the gap between germline ends came to 18 bases. This clonotype showed up just a few times.

This sequence was found in a pool of human donors with HIV. V is TRBV20-1 and J is TRBJ1-1, with TRBD1 as a possible D gene (6 bases). Sequences were derived from CD45RA+ CD4+ T cells from PBMCs, pooled from several time points, sampled from a donor given antiretroviral therapy, either interrupted or continuous. The subset is: naive CD4+ CD45RA+ CD45RO- T cells. Written as DNA, the CDR3 is TGCAGTGCCCACGAACAGGGATTGGGCACTGAAGCTTTCTTT. This gives the protein CSAHEQGLGTEAFF.